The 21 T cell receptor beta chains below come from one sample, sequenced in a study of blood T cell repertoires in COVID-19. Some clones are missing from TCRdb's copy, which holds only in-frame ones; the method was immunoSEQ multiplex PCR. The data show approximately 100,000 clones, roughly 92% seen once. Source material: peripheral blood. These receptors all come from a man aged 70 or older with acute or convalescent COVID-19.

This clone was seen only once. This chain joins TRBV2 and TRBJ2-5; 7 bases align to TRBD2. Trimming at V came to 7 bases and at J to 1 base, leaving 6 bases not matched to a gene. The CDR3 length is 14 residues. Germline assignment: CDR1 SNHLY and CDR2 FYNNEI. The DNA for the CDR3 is TGTGCCAGCAACAGCGGGGCCCTCCAAGAGACCCAGTACTTC. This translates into CASNSGALQETQYF.

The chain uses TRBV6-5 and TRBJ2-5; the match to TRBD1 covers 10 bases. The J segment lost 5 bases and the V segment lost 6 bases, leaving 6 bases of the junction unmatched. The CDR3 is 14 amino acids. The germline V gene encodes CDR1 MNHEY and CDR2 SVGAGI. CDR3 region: CASRDRGRGETQYF. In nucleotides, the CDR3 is TGTGCCAGCAGAGACAGGGGGCGCGGGGAGACCCAGTACTTC.

CDR3 DNA sequence: TGCGCCAGCAGATACACCGACTCGAACTTCTACGAGCAGTACTTC. Protein product: CASRYTDSNFYEQYF. This chain joins TRBV10-2 and TRBJ2-7; D not resolved. The germline gives CDR1 WSHSY, CDR2 SAAADI. The CDR3 runs to 15 residues. V dropped 6 bases and J dropped 3 bases, with 18 bases sitting between them.

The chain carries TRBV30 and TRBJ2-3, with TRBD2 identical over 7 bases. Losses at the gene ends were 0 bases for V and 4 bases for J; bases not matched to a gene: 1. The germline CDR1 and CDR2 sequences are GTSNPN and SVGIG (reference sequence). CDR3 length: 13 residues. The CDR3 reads CAWSVGGADTQYF. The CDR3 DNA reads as TGTGCCTGGAGTGTGGGGGGGGCAGATACGCAGTATTTT.

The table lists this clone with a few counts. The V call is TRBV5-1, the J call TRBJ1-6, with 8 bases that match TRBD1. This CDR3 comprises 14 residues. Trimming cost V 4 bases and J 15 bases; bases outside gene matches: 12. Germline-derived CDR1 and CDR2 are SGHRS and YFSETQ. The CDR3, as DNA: TGCGCCAGCAGCCCATCATGGACAGGGCCAGACCTCCACTTT. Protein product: CASSPSWTGPDLHF.

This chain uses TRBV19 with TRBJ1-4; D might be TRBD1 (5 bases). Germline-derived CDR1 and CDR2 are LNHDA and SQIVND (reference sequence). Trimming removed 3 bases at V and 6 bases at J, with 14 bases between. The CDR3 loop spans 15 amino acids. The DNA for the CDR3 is TGTGCCAGTAGTATTCCGGAGGGGAGACATGAAAAACTGTTTTTT. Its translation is CASSIPEGRHEKLFF.

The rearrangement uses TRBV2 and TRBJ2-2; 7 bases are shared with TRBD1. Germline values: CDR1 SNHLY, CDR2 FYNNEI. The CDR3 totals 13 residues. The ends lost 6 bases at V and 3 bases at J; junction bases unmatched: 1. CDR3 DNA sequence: TGTGCCAGCAGGGGACAGTACACCGGGGAGCTGTTTTTT. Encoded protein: CASRGQYTGELFF.

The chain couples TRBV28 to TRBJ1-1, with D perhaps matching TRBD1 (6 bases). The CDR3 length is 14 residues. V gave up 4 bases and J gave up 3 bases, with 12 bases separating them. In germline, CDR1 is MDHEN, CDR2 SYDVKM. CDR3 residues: CASSSPDSYTEAFF. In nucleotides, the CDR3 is TGTGCCAGCAGTTCCCCGGACAGCTACACTGAAGCTTTCTTT.

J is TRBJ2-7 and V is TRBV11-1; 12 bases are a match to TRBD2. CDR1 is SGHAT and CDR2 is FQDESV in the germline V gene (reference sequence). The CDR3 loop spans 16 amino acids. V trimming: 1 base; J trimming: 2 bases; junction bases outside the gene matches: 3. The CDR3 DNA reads TGTGCCAGCAGCTTAGGACTAGCGGGAGACGCCTACGAGCAGTACTTC. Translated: CASSLGLAGDAYEQYF.

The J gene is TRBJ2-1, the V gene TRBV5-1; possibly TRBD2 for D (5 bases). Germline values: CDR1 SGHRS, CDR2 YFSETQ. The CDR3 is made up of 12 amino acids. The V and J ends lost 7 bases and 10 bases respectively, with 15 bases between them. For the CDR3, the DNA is TGCGCCAGCTATACCGACTATGGCGAGCAGTTCTTC. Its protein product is CASYTDYGEQFF.

The CDR3 nucleotides are TGCGCCAGCAGCCAAGATCCGGGTGCCGCCTACAATGAGCAGTTCTTC. This gives the protein CASSQDPGAAYNEQFF. This rearrangement joins TRBV4-1 to TRBJ2-1, with no clear D. Germline CDR1 MGHRA, CDR2 YSYEKL. The V and J ends lost 0 bases and 2 bases respectively, with 11 bases between them. The CDR3 length is 16 residues.

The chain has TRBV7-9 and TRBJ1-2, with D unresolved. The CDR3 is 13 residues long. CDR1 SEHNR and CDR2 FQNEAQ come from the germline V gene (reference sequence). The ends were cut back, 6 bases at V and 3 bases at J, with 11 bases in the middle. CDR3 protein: CASRSRADYGYTF. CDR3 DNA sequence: TGTGCCAGCAGGTCGAGAGCCGACTATGGCTACACCTTC.

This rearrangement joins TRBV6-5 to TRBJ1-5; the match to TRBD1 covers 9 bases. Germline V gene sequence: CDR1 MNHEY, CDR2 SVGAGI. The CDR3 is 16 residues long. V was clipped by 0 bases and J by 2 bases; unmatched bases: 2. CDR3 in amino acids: CASSYSRTGGNQPQHF. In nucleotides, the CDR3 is TGTGCCAGCAGTTACTCGCGGACAGGGGGCAATCAGCCCCAGCATTTT.

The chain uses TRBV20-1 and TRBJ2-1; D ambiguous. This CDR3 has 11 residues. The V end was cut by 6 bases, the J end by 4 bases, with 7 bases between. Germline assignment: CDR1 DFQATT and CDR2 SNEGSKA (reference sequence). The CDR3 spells CSASSYNEQFF. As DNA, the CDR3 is TGCAGTGCAAGCTCTTACAATGAGCAGTTCTTC.

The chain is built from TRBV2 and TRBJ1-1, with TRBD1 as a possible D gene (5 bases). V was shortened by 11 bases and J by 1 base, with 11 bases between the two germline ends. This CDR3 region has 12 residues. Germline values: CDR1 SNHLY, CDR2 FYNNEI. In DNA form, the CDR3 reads TGTGCCCTAGGGGATCCGAACACTGAAGCTTTCTTT. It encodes CALGDPNTEAFF.

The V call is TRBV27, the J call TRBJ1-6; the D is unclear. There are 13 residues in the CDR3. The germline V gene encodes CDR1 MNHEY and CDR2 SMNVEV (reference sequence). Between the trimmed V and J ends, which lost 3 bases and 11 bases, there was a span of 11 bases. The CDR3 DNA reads TGTGCCAGCAGTTTGCCGGGTTCGACACCCCTCCACTTT. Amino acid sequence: CASSLPGSTPLHF.

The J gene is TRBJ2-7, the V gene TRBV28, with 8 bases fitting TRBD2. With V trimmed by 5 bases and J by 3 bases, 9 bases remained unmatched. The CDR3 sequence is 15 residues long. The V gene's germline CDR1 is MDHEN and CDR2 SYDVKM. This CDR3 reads CASSPGGTQGYEQYF. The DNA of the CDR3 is TGTGCCAGCAGTCCGGGGGGGACTCAGGGCTACGAGCAGTACTTC.

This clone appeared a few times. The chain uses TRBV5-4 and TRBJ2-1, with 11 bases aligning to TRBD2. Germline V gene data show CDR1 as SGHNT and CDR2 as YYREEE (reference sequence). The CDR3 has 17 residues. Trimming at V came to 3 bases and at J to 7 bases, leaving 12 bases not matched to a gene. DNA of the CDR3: TGTGCCAGCAGCTCCCCTCCTCAGGCTAGCGGGAGGAATGAGCAGTTCTTC. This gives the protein CASSSPPQASGRNEQFF.

CDR3 region: CASSPRPGARGETQYF. As DNA, the CDR3 is TGTGCCAGCTCACCACGACCAGGGGCTCGGGGAGAGACCCAGTACTTC. The rearrangement uses TRBV18 and TRBJ2-5; D is perhaps TRBD1 (6 bases). The CDR3 contains 16 residues. Trimming took off 1 base at V and 4 bases at J, with 16 bases between the two ends. Germline lookup yields CDR1 KGHSH and CDR2 LQKENI.

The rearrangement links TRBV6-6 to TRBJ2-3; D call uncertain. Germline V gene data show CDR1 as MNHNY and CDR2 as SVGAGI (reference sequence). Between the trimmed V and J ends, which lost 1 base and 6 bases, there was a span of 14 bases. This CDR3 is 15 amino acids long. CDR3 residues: CASSYLQAPPDTQYF. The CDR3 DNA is TGTGCCAGCAGTTACTTGCAGGCTCCGCCGGATACGCAGTATTTT.

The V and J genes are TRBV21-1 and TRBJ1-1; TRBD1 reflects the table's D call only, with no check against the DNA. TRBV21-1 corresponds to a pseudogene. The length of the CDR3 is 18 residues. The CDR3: CASAARRDRGIDHTEAFF. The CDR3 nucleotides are TGTGCCAGCGCCGCACGCCGGGACAGGGGTATTGATCACACTGAAGCTTTCTTT.